This record concerns one TCR beta chain sequence. This clonotype has just a few counts. This receptor's antigen is unknown. No much larger clonotype is one base removed from it; base qualities were not supplied. Reading the label with the study, this specimen's time point is: newly diagnosed GD, antithyroid drugs for less than 3 months. For both TCR sequencing and RNA sequencing, RNA was extracted from PBMCs in TRIzol. Graves' disease was diagnosed according to American Thyroid Association guidelines. Patients were recruited from an endocrinology department in Xi'an, China. Each patient gave approximately 10 milliliters of peripheral blood, collected in an EDTA anticoagulant tube. PBMCs were isolated by Ficoll Paque Plus density gradient separation without further T cell sorting. An Agilent 2100 Bioanalyzer and agarose gel were used to assess RNA quality, and a NanoDrop 2000 was used to measure RNA concentration.

Counted from cysteine to phenylalanine, this CDR3 has 15 amino acids. Only the CDR3 part of the read is kept: 45 bases, read in frame from the first base. The germline V gene sets CDR1 to SGHVS and CDR2 to FQNEAQ. V and J lose 8 bases and 2 bases, and a span of 15 bases separates them. Receptors were amplified or captured by multiplex PCR. For sequencing, an Illumina HiSeq 4000 was employed. iRepertoire HTBI primers and Arm-PCR amplification of CDR3 regions were used to construct TCR beta libraries. Before sequencing, the PCR products went through gel purification. Per the source publication's procedure: Gene usage analysis of CDR3 amino acid clonotypes used the 62 TRBV and about 13 TRBJ segments found across samples. Filtered high-quality paired reads were merged into contigs using COPE and FqMerger. Contigs were aligned with BLAST to IMGT TRBV, TRBD and TRBJ reference genes, and CDR3 was defined per IMGT. Highly expanded clones were defined as clonotypes with a frequency above 0.1%. Shannon entropy served as the measure of repertoire diversity, while the Gini coefficient captured V-J evenness. Clonotypes shared by more than one individual were considered public. TCRdb passed the public sequencing reads through fastp at Q25 and MiXCR, retaining productive beta sequences. Identical CDR3 protein sequences are pooled into one entry, listed with their most common genes and DNA. The V and J calls come from TCRdb's annotation, not from the publication. In all, the sample holds approximately 540,000 distinct CDR3 sequences, and around 13% of those were seen once. In total, the top ten clones hold roughly 8.9% of the sample.

The sample is drawn from a study of regulatory T cells in long-lasting Graves disease (dated by TCRdb to the early 2020s). With regard to the full study: Newly diagnosed Graves' disease patients had taken antithyroid drugs for less than 3 months. The study was registered as a clinical trial and conducted in China. Persistent Graves' disease patients were compared with newly diagnosed Graves' disease patients by peripheral blood TCR sequencing and RNA sequencing. A total of 33 samples underwent TCR sequencing, from around 13 patients with persistent Graves' disease and 20 or so patients with newly diagnosed Graves' disease. Study-level results and caveats: Persistent patients shared more public clonotypes among themselves (approximately 2,500) than newly diagnosed patients did (roughly 910). Only peripheral blood was studied, because thyroid tissue, the primary lesion, was inaccessible. The authors noted that the small sample size was a limitation that may lower accuracy. Sequencing and analysis were limited to the TCR beta chain. TRBV28, TRBJ1-2 and TRBJ2-5 were preferentially used in persistent disease, while TRBV20-1 and TRBJ2-1 were favored in newly diagnosed disease. Compared with newly diagnosed patients, persistent Graves' disease patients had lower TCR Shannon entropy and fewer highly expanded clones, which suggests clonal expansion.

A further study also used this sample, focusing on T cells in Graves' hyperthyroidism and ophthalmopathy. The second study's paper adds: Graves' hyperthyroidism was defined as stable when no progression to ophthalmopathy occurred over 18 months of follow-up. The hyperthyroidism patients were between 18 and 65 years old and newly diagnosed, with a disease duration of less than 2 months. Exclusion was applied to patients with uncontrolled infections, other autoimmune diseases, pregnancy or lactation. Diagnoses were based on clinical symptoms, serum thyroxine and TRAb, thyroid ultrasound and orbital computed tomography. The TCR CDR3 was subjected to a first round of RT-PCR using the HTBI primer set and the Qiagen OneStep RT-PCR kit. Most expanded thyroid clonotypes (frequency above 0.001) were also detected in blood, suggesting blood repertoires may reflect thyroid immune responses. A 13 V-J signature model separated ophthalmopathy from stable hyperthyroidism, with about 90% sensitivity and roughly 81% specificity in cross-validation and 80%/75% in testing. In validation, the model predicted progression to ophthalmopathy with roughly 66% sensitivity and 72% to 85% specificity, a median of roughly seven months before onset. TCR V-J signatures able to tell the groups apart were searched for in a discovery cohort of 90 to 100 patients, of whom more than 40 had Graves' ophthalmopathy and roughly 59 had stable Graves' hyperthyroidism. Whether ophthalmopathy could be predicted prospectively was tested in an independent validation cohort made up of about 18 hyperthyroidism patients plus 17 patients who later progressed to ophthalmopathy. The roughly 100 discovery patients were randomly divided into training and test sets at a 7:3 ratio. In roughly six Graves' hyperthyroidism patients, the study also compared T-cell repertoires from thyroid tissue with T-cell repertoires from blood. After sampling, hyperthyroidism patients received methimazole starting at 30 mg daily, and ophthalmopathy patients received high-dose intravenous methylprednisolone. A second multiplex PCR round built the libraries, followed by size selection and purification. Sequencing of the libraries was done on an Illumina HiSeq2000 using paired-end 100 bp reads. SOAPnuke was used to process the raw data, with reads discarded if the reads contained adapters or uncalled bases, had a mean Phred below 15, or lacked an exact constant-primer or identifier match. COPE v1.2.5 was used to merge high-quality paired reads, and clonotypes were defined as unique nucleotide sequences. Clonotypes were aligned to IMGT TRBV, TRBD and TRBJ reference segments using MiTCR v1.1. The analysis included only V-J combinations with a frequency above 0.0001, which together covered more than 99% of the repertoires. A TCS score was defined as the ratio between F50 (clonal expansion) and ExV (chaos), using BLOSUM62-based TCRdist between CDR3 peptides within each V-J. Welch's t-statistics and random forest reduced some 510 V-J features to roughly 13, which were used in a naive Bayes classifier (R e1071). No statistical method was used to set the sample size in advance, and investigators knew the group allocation. TCR Vbeta CDR3 sequencing of some 140 peripheral blood samples (fewer than 45 ophthalmopathy, under 80 hyperthyroidism and about 17 progressor patients) is reported in the paper.

The sequence came from a woman aged 30 to 39 with Graves disease. Donor details come from another sample of the same person, matched by shared clones. The sample consisted of peripheral blood mononuclear cells (PBMCs), taken at new diagnosis, from a patient treated with antithyroid drugs. The sequence joins TRBV7-8 to TRBJ1-4, with an unclear D gene assignment. The DNA reads as follows: TGTGCCAGCGGAGGCCGCTTCGCCACTAATGAAAAACTGTTTTTT. The encoded protein is CASGGRFATNEKLFF.